This T cell receptor (beta chain) was retrieved from a study of cytomegalovirus exposure and HLA in healthy donors. Study observations and caveats: An analysis that came later showed most CMV-associated TCR beta chains appearing HLA-restricted.

Points on this clone: The antigen remains unidentified.

The length of the CDR3 is 15 residues. CDR1 and CDR2 (germline): GTSNPN, SVGIG (reference sequence). The V end lost 4 bases, the J end lost 3 bases, and 13 bases lay between the germline ends. The PCR was carried out with 60 Vbeta primers and 13 Jbeta primers. Some clones are missing from TCRdb's copy, which holds only in-frame ones; the method was immunoSEQ multiplex PCR. Of 180,000 or so clones in the sample, under 80% were seen once. Sequencing used PBMCs. V gene TRBV30 combines with J gene TRBJ1-6; D unresolved. The sequence derives from a woman in her 30s in good health and CMV-seropositive. In DNA form, the CDR3 reads TGTGCCTGGACGGTTGTAGACATCTATAATTCACCCCTCCACTTT. This translates into CAWTVVDIYNSPLHF.